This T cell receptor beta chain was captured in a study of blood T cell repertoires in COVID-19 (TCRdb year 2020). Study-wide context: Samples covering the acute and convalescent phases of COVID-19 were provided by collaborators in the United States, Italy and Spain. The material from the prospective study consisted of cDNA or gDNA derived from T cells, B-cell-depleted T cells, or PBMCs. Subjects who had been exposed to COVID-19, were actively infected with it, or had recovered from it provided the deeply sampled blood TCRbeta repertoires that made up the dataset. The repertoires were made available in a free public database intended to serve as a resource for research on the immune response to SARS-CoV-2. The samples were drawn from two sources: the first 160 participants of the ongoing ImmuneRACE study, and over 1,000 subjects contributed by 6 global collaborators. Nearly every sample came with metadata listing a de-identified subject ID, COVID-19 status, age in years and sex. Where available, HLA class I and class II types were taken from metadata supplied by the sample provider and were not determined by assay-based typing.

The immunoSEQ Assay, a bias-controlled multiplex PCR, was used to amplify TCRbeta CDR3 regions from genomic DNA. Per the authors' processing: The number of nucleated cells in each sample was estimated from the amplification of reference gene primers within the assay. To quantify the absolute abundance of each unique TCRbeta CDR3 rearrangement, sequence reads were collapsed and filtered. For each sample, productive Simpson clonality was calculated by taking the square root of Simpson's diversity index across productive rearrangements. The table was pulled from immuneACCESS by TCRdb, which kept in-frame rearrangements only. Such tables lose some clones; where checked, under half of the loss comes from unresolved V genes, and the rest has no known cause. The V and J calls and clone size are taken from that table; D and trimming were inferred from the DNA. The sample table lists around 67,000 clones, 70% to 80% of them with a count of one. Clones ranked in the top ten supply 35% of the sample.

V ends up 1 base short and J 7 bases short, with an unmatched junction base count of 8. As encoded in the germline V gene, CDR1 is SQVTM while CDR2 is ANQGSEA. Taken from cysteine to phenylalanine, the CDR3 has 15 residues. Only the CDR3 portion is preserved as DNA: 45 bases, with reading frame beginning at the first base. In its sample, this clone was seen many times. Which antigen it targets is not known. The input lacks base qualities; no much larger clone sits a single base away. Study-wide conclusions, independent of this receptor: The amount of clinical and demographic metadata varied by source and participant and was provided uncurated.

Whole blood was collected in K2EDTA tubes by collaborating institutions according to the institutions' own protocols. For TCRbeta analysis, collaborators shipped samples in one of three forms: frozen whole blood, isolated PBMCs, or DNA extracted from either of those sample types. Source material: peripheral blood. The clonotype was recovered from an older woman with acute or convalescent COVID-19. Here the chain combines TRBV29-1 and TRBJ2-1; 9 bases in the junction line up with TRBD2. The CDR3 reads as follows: CSVEGVAGEVNEQFF. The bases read TGCAGCGTTGAAGGAGTAGCGGGAGAGGTAAATGAGCAGTTCTTC.